The T cell receptor beta chain described here comes from a study of blood T cell repertoires in COVID-19. Study background: Samples came from the United States, Italy and Spain, spanning acute and convalescent COVID-19. T cells, B-cell-depleted T cells, or PBMCs provided the cDNA or gDNA that served as material.

Per the study methods: Scientists estimated how many nucleated cells there were by amplifying reference gene primers. Produced via immunoSEQ multiplex PCR; TCRdb's table is partial and in-frame only. The V and J calls and the clone size are those of that table, but D and trimming were determined from the DNA. The sample gives 150,000 or so clones, about 85% of which show up once; over 0.55% is in the top ten. V was pared by 2 bases and J by 10 bases, with 7 bases of the junction left unmatched. This CDR3 region has 15 residues. CDR1 is MNHEY, CDR2 SVGAGI, per germline. Followed longitudinally, the Seattle patients had been enrolled during active infection.

Sample: peripheral blood. This clonotype was sampled from a man aged 55 to 70 with COVID-19, enrolled during active disease. The V and J genes are TRBV6-5 and TRBJ1-6, with TRBD1 matching over 8 bases. In DNA form, the CDR3 reads TGTGCCAGCAGTTACGGGCAGGGGGCAGGATCACCCCTCCACTTT. Its protein product is CASSYGQGAGSPLHF.